What follows are 17 T cell receptor beta chains derived from one specimen sequenced in a study of blood T cell repertoires in COVID-19. This table comes from immunoSEQ multiplex PCR, and its TCRdb copy is limited to in-frame clones, with some not included. The repertoire holds over 350,000 clones, with roughly 85% as singletons. The material sequenced was peripheral blood. The receptors stem from a woman aged 25 to 39 with active or convalescent COVID-19.

This chain joins TRBV5-4 and TRBJ2-2; 7 bases line up with TRBD1. The junction had 8 bases not matched to a gene; V was cut back by 4 bases and J by 2 bases. CDR1 SGHNT and CDR2 YYREEE come from the germline V gene (reference sequence). The CDR3 has 16 residues. This CDR3 reads CASSATGTANTGELFF. The CDR3 DNA is TGTGCCAGCAGCGCCACCGGGACAGCCAACACCGGGGAGCTGTTTTTT.

The genes are TRBV15 and TRBJ2-5, with 10 bases that match TRBD1. The CDR3 covers 16 residues. Germline CDR1 reads LNHNV; CDR2 reads YYDKDF (reference sequence). The V and J ends lost 5 bases and 5 bases, in that order; junction bases with no gene match: 11. For the CDR3, the DNA is TGTGCCACCAGCCCAAGCTCGGGACAGGGGTGGGAGACCCAGTACTTC. This sequence encodes CATSPSSGQGWETQYF. The variable domain in full, with the rest retrieved from reference TRBV15 and TRBJ2-5, is DAMVIQNPRYQVTQFGKPVTLSCSQTLNHNVMYWYQQKSSQAPKLLFHYYDKDFNNEADTPDNFQSRRPNTSFCFLDIRSPGLGDTAMYLCATSPSSGQGWETQYFGPGTRLLVL.

The chain recombines TRBV6-4 with TRBJ2-1, with D perhaps matching TRBD1 (5 bases). Germline V gene lookup returns CDR1 MRHNA and CDR2 SNTAGT. CDR3 size: 11 residues. Deletions cut 6 bases from V and 9 bases from J, with 9 bases between. The CDR3 nucleotides are TGTGCCAGCAGCGAAAGGGGTGAGCAGTTCTTC. This codes for CASSERGEQFF.

The chain links TRBV5-4 to TRBJ2-1, with TRBD2 matching 7 bases. J lost 0 bases, V lost 1 base, and 7 bases had no gene match. The CDR3 spans 17 residues. CDR1 is SGHNT, CDR2 YYREEE, per germline (reference sequence). The CDR3 here is CASSLPAGPSSYNEQFF. The CDR3 nucleotides read TGTGCCAGCAGCTTGCCAGCGGGGCCAAGCTCCTACAATGAGCAGTTCTTC. The whole variable domain, remainder taken from reference TRBV5-4 and TRBJ2-1, is ETGVTQSPTHLIKTRGQQVTLRCSSQSGHNTVSWYQQALGQGPQFIFQYYREEENGRGNFPPRFSGLQFPNYSSELNVNALELDDSALYLCASSLPAGPSSYNEQFFGPGTRLTVL.

The V gene is TRBV5-4, the J gene TRBJ2-5; 7 nucleotides agree with TRBD1. V shed 2 bases, J shed 2 bases, and the junction held 21 bases outside the gene matches. Germline V gene lookup returns CDR1 SGHNT and CDR2 YYREEE (reference sequence). The CDR3 loop spans 20 amino acids. The CDR3 nucleotides read TGTGCCAGCAGCTTTTACGACAGGGTAGTTTCTAAATTATCACAAGAGACCCAGTACTTC. This gives the protein CASSFYDRVVSKLSQETQYF.

The chain employs TRBV7-9 and TRBJ2-7; D not certain. This CDR3 region has 13 residues. Germline V lookup: CDR1 SEHNR, CDR2 FQNEAQ (reference sequence). V lost 4 bases and J 1 base, leaving 8 bases between the germline ends. CDR3 protein: CASSSRLSYEQYF. CDR3 DNA: TGTGCCAGCAGCTCCAGACTGTCCTACGAGCAGTACTTC. The full variable domain, rest sourced from reference TRBV7-9 and TRBJ2-7, is DTGVSQNPRHKITKRGQNVTFRCDPISEHNRLYWYRQTLGQGPEFLTYFQNEAQLEKSRLLSDRFSAERPKGSFSTLEIQRTEQGDSAMYLCASSSRLSYEQYFGPGTRLTVT.

The chain has TRBV7-2 and TRBJ2-7, with TRBD2 matching over 8 bases. With 4 bases clipped from V and 0 bases from J, the junction kept 14 bases outside the gene matches. The CDR3 is made up of 18 amino acids. Germline-derived CDR1 and CDR2 are SGHTA and FQGNSA. In DNA, the CDR3 is TGTGCCAGCAGCTCACTCGGGGGTGCGGGAGGTAGCTCCTACGAGCAGTACTTC. Translated, it gives CASSSLGGAGGSSYEQYF.

This clone was observed once. The gene calls are TRBV20-1 and TRBJ2-5; D is unresolved. The CDR3 covers 15 residues. V lost 3 bases, J lost 1 base, and 15 bases lay in between. Germline loops: CDR1 DFQATT, CDR2 SNEGSKA (reference sequence). CDR3 DNA sequence: TGCAGTGCTAGTGGTGATGGCGGCTTCCAAGAGACCCAGTACTTC. Translated: CSASGDGGFQETQYF.

The V and J genes are TRBV28 and TRBJ1-4; weak D call: TRBD1 (6 bases). V was cut by 4 bases and J by 8 bases, with 11 bases left in between. The germline V gene encodes CDR1 MDHEN and CDR2 SYDVKM. The CDR3 has 13 amino acids. CDR3 sequence (DNA): TGTGCCAGCAGTTGGGGGCTCGGGGAAAAACTGTTTTTT. Translating gives CASSWGLGEKLFF. Full variable domain (outside the CDR3, taken from reference TRBV28 and TRBJ1-4): DVKVTQSSRYLVKRTGEKVFLECVQDMDHENMFWYRQDPGLGLRLIYFSYDVKMKEKGDIPEGYSVSREKKERFSLILESASTNQTSMYLCASSWGLGEKLFFGSGTQLSVL.

CDR3 in DNA: TGCAGCGTTGAAGGAGGGGGAACTAATGAAAAACTGTTTTTT. Translating gives CSVEGGGTNEKLFF. This chain links TRBV29-1 with TRBJ1-4; tentatively, D is TRBD1 (6 bases). The CDR3 totals 14 residues. Germline CDR1 reads SQVTM; CDR2 reads ANQGSEA. V gave up 1 base and J gave up 1 base, with 7 bases separating them.

The genes are TRBV6-5 and TRBJ1-2; tentative D call: TRBD1 (5 bases). The length of the CDR3 is 14 residues. V lost 2 bases and J 8 bases, leaving 15 bases between the germline ends. From germline, CDR1 is MNHEY and CDR2 SVGAGI. The CDR3 sequence: CASSYGLGLGGYTF. The CDR3 nucleotides read TGTGCCAGCAGTTACGGTCTGGGGCTGGGCGGCTACACCTTC.

J is TRBJ1-1 and V is TRBV27; a possible D gene is TRBD1 (6 bases). Germline V gene lookup returns CDR1 MNHEY and CDR2 SMNVEV (reference sequence). The CDR3 loop spans 14 amino acids. Trimming left V 5 bases short and J 1 base short, with 11 bases between. For the CDR3, the DNA is TGTGCCAGCAGTCTAGACAGGACGAACACTGAAGCTTTCTTT. Residues: CASSLDRTNTEAFF.

This clone was seen only a few times. This chain connects TRBV2 to TRBJ1-2; tentatively, D is TRBD1 (5 bases). From germline, CDR1 is SNHLY and CDR2 FYNNEI. The CDR3 runs 13 residues. V dropped 6 bases and J dropped 7 bases, with 15 bases sitting between them. This chain's CDR3 is CASRAGPIGGYTF. In DNA, the CDR3 is TGTGCCAGCAGAGCGGGACCCATCGGTGGCTACACCTTC.

This clone was found a few times. The V gene is TRBV30, the J gene TRBJ1-1; D is possibly TRBD1 (5 bases). The CDR3 length is 15 residues. CDR1 is GTSNPN and CDR2 is SVGIG in the germline V gene (reference sequence). V was pared by 3 bases and J by 1 base, with 15 bases between. Here the CDR3 reads CAWSDPTVGNTEAFF. The CDR3 DNA follows: TGTGCCTGGAGCGACCCGACAGTGGGGAACACTGAAGCTTTCTTT.

The rearrangement joins TRBV2 to TRBJ2-1, with 10 bases that match TRBD2. The V gene's germline CDR1 is SNHLY and CDR2 FYNNEI. This CDR3 contains 16 residues. The junction had 9 bases not matched to a gene; V was cut back by 1 base and J by 9 bases. The CDR3 coding sequence is TGTGCCAGCAGTGAAGAAGCGGGAGGGACTTTAGGTGAGCAGTTCTTC. Amino acids: CASSEEAGGTLGEQFF.

V and J are TRBV19 and TRBJ2-3, with TRBD2 matching over 13 bases. The length of the CDR3 is 17 residues. Looked up from germline, CDR1 is LNHDA and CDR2 is SQIVND (reference sequence). The ends lost 3 bases at V and 6 bases at J; junction bases unmatched: 9. The CDR3 loop is CASSIELAGGLDDTQYF. CDR3 sequence (DNA): TGTGCCAGTAGTATCGAACTAGCGGGGGGGCTCGACGATACGCAGTATTTT.

The rearrangement joins TRBV10-2 to TRBJ2-5; tentative D call: TRBD1 (6 bases). This CDR3 comprises 14 residues. Germline CDR1 reads WSHSY; CDR2 reads SAAADI. Trimming took 5 bases from V and 0 from J, leaving 10 bases between them. Written as DNA, the CDR3 is TGCGCCAGCAGTATTTACAGGGACCAAGAGACCCAGTACTTC. Translating gives CASSIYRDQETQYF.